The 19 T cell receptor beta chains below were found in one sample sequenced in a study of Graves' ophthalmopathy and Graves' hyperthyroidism. Amplification targeted the TCR beta CDR3 regions, with RNA transcripts as the source material. HTBI primers were employed in first-round RT-PCR, then a second-round multiplex PCR followed. TCRdb re-analysed the multiplex PCR reads in MiXCR, keeping a single row per CDR3 protein. In the table there are approximately 330,000 distinct CDR3 sequences, roughly a sixth of which are singletons. The sequenced sample was peripheral blood. The source is an adult man with Graves' ophthalmopathy.

This clonotype was detected ten times or more. This chain uses TRBV5-1 with TRBJ2-5; 8 bases agree with TRBD2. Trimming at V came to 4 bases and at J to 4 bases, leaving 18 bases not matched to a gene. Germline CDR1 and CDR2: SGHRS and YFSETQ. The CDR3 has 18 residues. Here the CDR3 reads CASSTADSGAAMGETQYF. CDR3 coding DNA: TGCGCCAGCAGCACCGCAGATAGCGGGGCGGCCATGGGAGAGACCCAGTACTTC.

The chain recombines TRBV27 with TRBJ2-7, with D possibly called TRBD1 or TRBD2 (5 bases each). The V gene lost 3 bases and the J gene lost 0 bases, with 15 bases spanning the gap. Looked up from germline, CDR1 is MNHEY and CDR2 is SMNVEV (reference sequence). This CDR3 contains 16 residues. The CDR3 nucleotides are TGTGCCAGCAGTTTTCTGGGACCCCCAAGCTCCTACGAGCAGTACTTC. This gives the protein CASSFLGPPSSYEQYF.

J is TRBJ2-7 and V is TRBV6-2 or TRBV6-3, with D unclear. V lost 0 bases, J lost 6 bases, and 6 bases lay in between. The CDR3 sequence is 12 residues long. Germline assignment: CDR1 MNHEY and CDR2 SVGEGT. The CDR3 here is CASSYSGIEQYF. The CDR3 DNA reads as TGTGCCAGCAGTTACTCAGGGATCGAGCAGTACTTC.

This clonotype was counted many times. This chain joins TRBV15 and TRBJ2-5; 14 nucleotides match TRBD2. With 3 bases clipped from V and 4 bases from J, the junction kept 7 bases outside the gene matches. This CDR3 is built from 17 residues. Germline V gene data show CDR1 as LNHNV and CDR2 as YYDKDF (reference sequence). CDR3 DNA sequence: TGTGCCACCAGCAGTCAGGGACTAGCGGGAGAAGGAGAGACCCAGTACTTC. Translated, it gives CATSSQGLAGEGETQYF.

This clonotype was picked up many times. The chain joins TRBV6-2 or TRBV6-3 to TRBJ1-5, with a weak D call TRBD1 (6 bases). Trimming removed 2 bases at V and 3 bases at J, with 17 bases between. Germline V gene lookup returns CDR1 MNHEY and CDR2 SVGEGT. The CDR3 covers 17 residues. CDR3 in amino acids: CASSYAIQGRNNQPQHF. In DNA, the CDR3 is TGTGCCAGCAGTTACGCAATACAGGGTAGGAACAATCAGCCCCAGCATTTT.

This clonotype was recorded many times. The CDR3 sequence is CASSDTSRITNQPQHF. The CDR3 DNA is TGTGCCAGCAGTGACACTTCCAGGATAACCAATCAGCCCCAGCATTTT. V is TRBV6-1 and J is TRBJ1-5; D uncertain. V was clipped by 3 bases and J by 3 bases, with 15 bases between them. Germline CDR1 MNHNS, CDR2 SASEGT. The CDR3 length is 16 residues.

Note on this clonotype: A read error may explain this, as a much larger clone is one base away. The rearrangement uses TRBV12-3 or TRBV12-4 and TRBJ1-2, with TRBD1 identical over 9 bases. J lost 3 bases, V lost 7 bases, and 9 bases had no gene match. CDR3 length equals 15 residues. In DNA form, the CDR3 reads TGTGCCAGCATTCCCGGGACAGGGTATTACTATGGCTACACCTTC. Protein product: CASIPGTGYYYGYTF.

This clonotype showed up many times. The J gene is TRBJ2-5, the V gene TRBV7-2; a possible D gene is TRBD1 (6 bases). Looked up from germline, CDR1 is SGHTA and CDR2 is FQGNSA. This CDR3 has 15 residues. V lost 5 bases and J 5 bases, leaving 18 bases between the germline ends. This CDR3 reads CASSPPWIRGETQYF. The CDR3 nucleotides are TGTGCCAGCAGCCCCCCTTGGATCAGGGGCGAGACCCAGTACTTC.

Of note for this clonotype: A much more abundant neighbour one base away suggests this may be a read error. The rearrangement links TRBV20-1 to TRBJ2-7; D might be TRBD2 (6 bases). V lost 2 bases and J 7 bases, leaving 27 bases between the germline ends. The CDR3 sequence is 17 residues long. Germline V gives CDR1 DFQATT, CDR2 SNEGSKA (reference sequence). CDR3 loop: CSARPRSLWVPGSEQYF. CDR3 sequence (DNA): TGCAGTGCTAGACCCAGGTCATTGTGGGTGCCCGGGAGTGAGCAGTACTTC.

In this sample, this clonotype turned up many times. One junction end disagrees with the germline gene, perhaps due to a read error. CDR3 sequence (DNA): TGTGCCAGCAGTCTGGGGCAGGAAGAGACCCAGTACTTC. This encodes CASSLGQEETQYF. V usage is TRBV5-1 and J usage is TRBJ2-5, with D tentatively TRBD1 (5 bases). The germline gives CDR1 SGHRS, CDR2 YFSETQ. There are 13 residues in the CDR3. The whole variable domain, remainder taken from reference TRBV5-1 and TRBJ2-5, is KAGVTQTPRYLIKTRGQQVTLSCSPISGHRSVSWYQQTPGQGLQFLFEYFSETQRNKGNFPGRFSGRQFSNSRSEMNVSTLELGDSALYLCASSLGQEETQYFGPGTRLLVL.

This clonotype was detected ten times or more. The chain has TRBV20-1 and TRBJ1-5; 7 nucleotides match TRBD1. The CDR3 length is 16 residues. Germline loops: CDR1 DFQATT, CDR2 SNEGSKA (reference sequence). V gave up 0 bases and J gave up 0 bases; unmatched junction bases: 5. This CDR3 reads CSARDLRTGSNQPQHF. CDR3 DNA: TGCAGTGCTAGAGATCTAAGGACAGGTAGCAATCAGCCCCAGCATTTT.

This clonotype was counted many times. The chain has TRBV6-1 and TRBJ2-5; unclear D gene. The CDR3 is made up of 14 amino acids. V was cut by 6 bases and J by 2 bases, with 13 bases left in between. Per the germline V gene, CDR1 is MNHNS and CDR2 is SASEGT. This CDR3 is CASRPRQSQETQYF. Here the CDR3 DNA reads TGTGCCAGCAGACCCCGGCAGTCGCAAGAGACCCAGTACTTC.

This clonotype came up many times. This chain uses TRBV6-5 with TRBJ2-7, with 13 bases aligning to TRBD2. This CDR3 comprises 15 residues. V trimming: 9 bases; J trimming: 5 bases; junction bases outside the gene matches: 10. Per the germline V gene, CDR1 is MNHEY and CDR2 is SVGAGI. The CDR3 DNA reads TGTGCCAGTTGGACTAGCGGGAGAGGGGACCACGAGCAGTACTTC. Its protein product is CASWTSGRGDHEQYF.

This clonotype has a count of ten or more. The chain combines TRBV7-9 with TRBJ2-7, with a weak D call TRBD1 (5 bases). CDR1 is SEHNR and CDR2 is FQNEAQ in the germline V gene (reference sequence). The CDR3 consists of 14 residues. Between the trimmed V and J ends, which lost 6 bases and 2 bases, there was a span of 14 bases. The CDR3 loop is CASSLPGRAYEQYF. In DNA form, the CDR3 reads TGTGCCAGCAGTCTTCCCGGCAGGGCCTACGAGCAGTACTTC.

Turning to this clonotype: This clone may be a read error of a much larger clone one base away. The rearrangement uses TRBV30 and TRBJ2-3; 8 nucleotides match TRBD2. CDR3 length equals 12 residues. Germline CDR1 and CDR2: GTSNPN and SVGIG (reference sequence). V lost 3 bases and J lost 4; bases outside the gene matches: 0. The CDR3 sequence: CAWRRGADTQYF. The CDR3 DNA follows: TGTGCCTGGAGGCGGGGGGCAGATACGCAGTATTTT.

This clonotype was recorded at least ten times. This chain uses TRBV7-8 with TRBJ2-7, with 12 bases that match TRBD2. The germline V gene encodes CDR1 SGHVS and CDR2 FQNEAQ. V lost 5 bases and J lost 9; bases outside the gene matches: 8. This CDR3 is 14 amino acids long. CDR3 DNA sequence: TGTGCCAGCAGCCCACTAGCGGGAGGAGGAGTGCAGTACTTC. Its protein is CASSPLAGGGVQYF.

The count of this clonotype is one. The genes are TRBV20-1 and TRBJ1-1, with 9 nucleotides matching TRBD1. J was trimmed by 3 bases and V by 1 base; bases with no gene match: 0. The length of the CDR3 is 13 residues. CDR1 is DFQATT and CDR2 is SNEGSKA in the germline V gene (reference sequence). The CDR3 loop is CSARGTGDTEAFF. The CDR3 coding sequence is TGCAGTGCTAGAGGGACAGGGGACACTGAAGCTTTCTTT.

This clonotype was observed many times. The rearrangement links TRBV4-3 to TRBJ1-1, with 8 nucleotides matching TRBD1. V dropped 0 bases and J dropped 0; count of bases not matched to a gene: 9. CDR1 is LGHNA, CDR2 YSLEER, per germline. The CDR3 is 18 amino acids. CDR3 sequence: CASSQEYRTGTMNTEAFF. The CDR3 DNA follows: TGCGCCAGCAGCCAAGAGTACCGGACAGGGACCATGAACACTGAAGCTTTCTTT.

This clonotype was found many times. The chain recombines TRBV18 with TRBJ2-5; no definite D call. Germline-derived CDR1 and CDR2 are KGHSH and LQKENI. The ends were cut back, 3 bases at V and 5 bases at J, with 10 bases in the middle. The CDR3 extends over 13 amino acids. In DNA, the CDR3 is TGTGCCAGCTCACCCGCGGACGCGGAGACCCAGTACTTC. This gives the protein CASSPADAETQYF.